This passage covers 26 T cell receptor beta chains from one sample sequenced in a study of human T cells and chemical hapten exposure. Time point of the sample: patch test 3, about 24 weeks after DPC sensitization. Documented treatment: therapeutic diphenylcyclopropenone sensitization with weekly scalp DPC. TCRdb re-called the RACE reads with MiXCR, one entry per CDR3 protein. This table holds 150,000 to 200,000 distinct CDR3 sequences, about 22% found once. The starting material was whole blood, obtained in connection with sensitization to the hapten diphenylcyclopropenone (DPC). These receptors were collected from a woman in her forties with alopecia areata. Some clones in this sample may be carry-over from other donors' samples.

As regards this clonotype: Just one base apart from a much larger clone, this may be a read error. CDR3 in DNA: TGTGCCAACAGCCCTGGGCAGGGGGAGACCCAGTACTTC. Its translation is CANSPGQGETQYF. This chain connects TRBV7-9 to TRBJ2-5; the D gene is possibly TRBD1 (6 bases). The CDR3 has 13 residues. CDR1 is SEHNR, CDR2 FQNEAQ, per germline (reference sequence).

The sample holds a few counts of this clonotype. V is TRBV6-5 and J is TRBJ2-7; 7 nucleotides align to TRBD1. Germline CDR1 and CDR2: MNHEY and SVGAGI. The CDR3 extends over 13 amino acids. After removal of 5 bases from V and 5 bases from J, the junction contained 6 bases not matched to a gene. The CDR3 coding sequence is TGTGCCAGCAGTCGACAGGGCAGCCACGAGCAGTACTTC. This codes for CASSRQGSHEQYF.

This clonotype has just a few counts. The chain uses TRBV7-9 and TRBJ2-3; no definite D call. From germline, CDR1 is SEHNR and CDR2 FQNEAQ (reference sequence). Trimming removed 5 bases at V and 6 bases at J, with 15 bases between. The CDR3 is 14 residues long. CDR3 in amino acids: CASSPTTGSDTQYF. In nucleotides, the CDR3 is TGTGCCAGCAGCCCTACGACTGGGTCGGATACGCAGTATTTT.

This clonotype was counted between two and nine times. The J gene is TRBJ2-5, the V gene TRBV29-1; 9 positions agree with TRBD1. Germline trimming cut 6 bases from V and 4 bases from J; bases unmatched to any gene: 12. Germline V CDR1 and CDR2: SQVTM, ANQGSEA. This CDR3 has 15 residues. The DNA for the CDR3 is TGCAGCGTCGACCCGGGACAGGGTAAAGGAGAGACCCAGTACTTC. It is translated as CSVDPGQGKGETQYF.

This clonotype showed up just a few times. J is TRBJ2-2 and V is TRBV18, with D hard to call. This CDR3 contains 14 residues. The V and J ends lost 0 bases and 1 base respectively, with 3 bases between them. The germline CDR1 and CDR2 sequences are KGHSH and LQKENI. CDR3 sequence reads: CASSPPMNTGELFF. In DNA form, the CDR3 reads TGTGCCAGCTCACCACCCATGAACACCGGGGAGCTGTTTTTT.

In DNA, the CDR3 is TGCAGCGTTGGTGAGCCTGAAGCTTTCTTT. It codes for CSVGEPEAFF. The genes are TRBV29-1 and TRBJ1-1; D gene ambiguous. In germline, CDR1 is SQVTM, CDR2 ANQGSEA. This CDR3 is built from 10 residues. The V gene lost 4 bases and the J gene lost 6 bases, with 6 bases spanning the gap.

The rearrangement joins TRBV29-1 to TRBJ1-3; the D gene is possibly TRBD1 (5 bases). Trimming removed 0 bases from V and 2 bases from J, with 11 bases in between. Germline CDR1 SQVTM, CDR2 ANQGSEA. The CDR3 is 15 residues long. The CDR3 region is CSVEDRSGTGNTIYF. As DNA, the CDR3 is TGCAGCGTTGAAGATCGATCAGGGACTGGAAACACCATATATTTT.

J is TRBJ1-1 and V is TRBV5-1; 7 bases fit TRBD1. Germline CDR1 reads SGHRS; CDR2 reads YFSETQ. The trim removed 0 bases at V and 10 bases at J, leaving 3 bases unmatched. This CDR3 has 12 amino acids. CDR3 sequence reads: CASSLEAGGAFF. CDR3 bases: TGCGCCAGCAGCTTGGAGGCAGGGGGAGCTTTCTTT.

Only a few counts were recorded for this clonotype. The V and J genes are TRBV7-6 and TRBJ2-7; TRBD2 agrees at 8 bases. The CDR3 is 16 amino acids. V lost 5 bases and J lost 0; bases outside the gene matches: 9. The germline V gene encodes CDR1 SGHVS and CDR2 FNYEAQ. The CDR3 DNA reads as TGTGCCAGCAGCCGGGGGGGGGCAGCAAGCTCCTACGAGCAGTACTTC. Translated, it gives CASSRGGAASSYEQYF.

The V and J genes are TRBV9 and TRBJ2-2; D gene unclear. The V gene's germline CDR1 is SGDLS and CDR2 YYNGEE. This CDR3 is built from 13 residues. Trimming took 7 bases from V and 4 from J, leaving 11 bases between them. CDR3 amino acids: CASAEDVTGELFF. Written as DNA, the CDR3 is TGTGCCAGCGCCGAAGACGTCACCGGGGAGCTGTTTTTT.

This clonotype was seen more than once but under ten times. This rearrangement joins TRBV27 to TRBJ2-5, with D perhaps matching TRBD1 (6 bases). The CDR3 sequence is 15 residues long. Per germline, CDR1 MNHEY and CDR2 SMNVEV (reference sequence). V lost 2 bases and J 3 bases, leaving 13 bases between the germline ends. The CDR3 bases are TGTGCCAGCAGTTTAACTCAGGGGACAAAAGAGACCCAGTACTTC. This gives the protein CASSLTQGTKETQYF.

This rearrangement joins TRBV13 to TRBJ2-1, with D perhaps assigned TRBD1 or TRBD2 (7 bases each). The CDR3 consists of 15 residues. The germline gives CDR1 PRHDT, CDR2 FYEKMQ (reference sequence). Between the trimmed V and J ends, which lost 6 bases and 3 bases, there was a span of 15 bases. The CDR3 sequence: CASSQTGRGYNEQFF. Written as DNA, the CDR3 is TGTGCCAGCAGTCAGACAGGGAGGGGCTACAATGAGCAGTTCTTC.

This clonotype was counted a few times. The chain employs TRBV20-1 and TRBJ2-3; maybe TRBD2 (6 bases). This CDR3 is built from 14 residues. The germline V and J ends were trimmed by 3 bases and 3 bases, with 13 bases remaining between them. The germline CDR1 and CDR2 sequences are DFQATT and SNEGSKA (reference sequence). This chain's CDR3 is CSARRDGGTDTQYF. For the CDR3, the DNA is TGCAGTGCTAGGAGGGACGGGGGTACAGATACGCAGTATTTT.

This clonotype was observed many times. The chain employs TRBV29-1 and TRBJ2-3, with D possibly being TRBD1 (5 bases). V gave up 7 bases and J gave up 5 bases, with 25 bases separating them. The CDR3 extends over 16 amino acids. Germline V lookup: CDR1 SQVTM, CDR2 ANQGSEA. CDR3 in DNA: TGCAGCGCCACGACAGTACGCCCCCCCGGGCGAGATACGCAGTATTTT. It encodes CSATTVRPPGRDTQYF.

This clonotype was seen ten or more times. The chain employs TRBV28 and TRBJ1-5; maybe TRBD1 (6 bases). The CDR3 extends over 15 amino acids. V dropped 2 bases and J dropped 5 bases, with 13 bases sitting between them. Germline CDR1 and CDR2: MDHEN and SYDVKM. CDR3 amino acids: CASSLEQGGHQPQHF. The CDR3 region has the DNA TGTGCCAGCAGTTTAGAACAGGGAGGGCATCAGCCCCAGCATTTT.

This clonotype was seen a few times. The V call is TRBV2, the J call TRBJ1-2; the D gene is possibly TRBD1 (6 bases). Germline CDR1 reads SNHLY; CDR2 reads FYNNEI. Trimming left V 0 bases short and J 6 bases short, with 14 bases between. The CDR3 extends over 15 amino acids. The CDR3 here is CASSEAGSGEHGYTF. The CDR3 bases are TGTGCCAGCAGTGAAGCGGGGTCAGGGGAACATGGCTACACCTTC.

The chain has TRBV20-1 and TRBJ2-7; D gene ambiguous. Trimming took 6 bases from V and 2 from J, leaving 14 bases between them. Germline V gene lookup returns CDR1 DFQATT and CDR2 SNEGSKA (reference sequence). There are 13 residues in the CDR3. CDR3 in DNA: TGCAGTGCCCAAAGACCGAACCCCTACGAGCAGTACTTC. Its protein product is CSAQRPNPYEQYF.

This chain uses TRBV10-3 with TRBJ2-7, with 10 bases fitting TRBD1. Germline CDR1 reads ENHRY; CDR2 reads SYGVKD. This CDR3 has 15 amino acids. J gave up 4 bases and V 6 bases, and 9 bases lay outside the gene matches. For the CDR3, the DNA is TGTGCCATCAGACCCGGGACAGGGGAACATTACGAGCAGTACTTC. Translated, it gives CAIRPGTGEHYEQYF.

The table lists this clonotype with a few counts. DNA for the CDR3: TGCAGCGTTGCGGGACTCGCGAACACCGGGGAGCTGTTTTTT. It yields the protein CSVAGLANTGELFF. V and J are TRBV29-1 and TRBJ2-2, with D perhaps TRBD2 (6 bases). From germline, CDR1 is SQVTM and CDR2 ANQGSEA. The CDR3 spans 14 residues. V was shortened by 4 bases and J by 0 bases, with 9 bases between the two germline ends.

This clonotype was seen a handful of times. V gene TRBV20-1 combines with J gene TRBJ2-3; weak D call: TRBD2 (6 bases). The germline V gene encodes CDR1 DFQATT and CDR2 SNEGSKA (reference sequence). This CDR3 has 16 amino acids. Trimming removed 0 bases at V and 0 bases at J, with 13 bases between. The DNA for the CDR3 is TGCAGTGCTAGAGATCGGGAGACTACTAGCACAGATACGCAGTATTTT. Translating gives CSARDRETTSTDTQYF.

The rearrangement joins TRBV27 to TRBJ2-7; the D is unclear. V lost 2 bases and J 5 bases, leaving 10 bases between the germline ends. The germline V gene has CDR1 MNHEY and CDR2 SMNVEV (reference sequence). The CDR3 spans 13 residues. As DNA, the CDR3 is TGTGCCAGCAGTTTAGAAGGGTTCGACGAGCAGTACTTC. This encodes CASSLEGFDEQYF.

The chain combines TRBV10-3 with TRBJ2-3; D may be TRBD1 (5 bases). CDR1 and CDR2 (germline): ENHRY, SYGVKD. CDR3 length: 12 residues. In nucleotides, the CDR3 is TGTGCTACAGGTTTAGGCACAGATACGCAGTATTTT. It specifies CATGLGTDTQYF.

This chain connects TRBV7-9 to TRBJ2-2; D gene ambiguous. The CDR3 consists of 15 residues. The V end was cut by 5 bases, the J end by 0 bases, with 10 bases between. CDR1 is SEHNR and CDR2 is FQNEAQ in the germline V gene (reference sequence). The CDR3 nucleotides read TGTGCCAGCAGCCCTAGGGCCTCGAACACCGGGGAGCTGTTTTTT. Amino acids: CASSPRASNTGELFF.

The J gene is TRBJ2-1, the V gene TRBV11-1, with D possibly TRBD1 on 6 matching bases. This CDR3 is 13 amino acids long. Germline CDR1 and CDR2: SGHAT and FQDESV (reference sequence). Trimming cost V 2 bases and J 8 bases, with 10 bases left between them. The CDR3 nucleotides are TGTGCCAGCAGCTTACAACACAGGGATGAGCAGTTCTTC. Amino acids: CASSLQHRDEQFF.

This clonotype was picked up many times. The chain uses TRBV29-1 and TRBJ2-3; 11 positions match TRBD1. CDR3 length: 14 amino acids. The germline V gene encodes CDR1 SQVTM and CDR2 ANQGSEA. V shed 7 bases and J 4 bases; nucleotides not matched to a gene: 7. CDR3 nucleotide sequence: TGCAGCGGGACCGGGACAGGGGGATCAGATACGCAGTATTTT. The encoded protein is CSGTGTGGSDTQYF.

This clonotype was detected many times. This chain joins TRBV7-2 and TRBJ1-1; 8 bases are shared with TRBD1. CDR3 length: 15 amino acids. Germline CDR1 is SGHTA and CDR2 is FQGNSA. Trimming at V came to 1 base and at J to 3 bases, leaving 4 bases not matched to a gene. DNA for the CDR3: TGTGCCAGCAGCTTAGACCAGGGGGCATACACTGAAGCTTTCTTT. Protein: CASSLDQGAYTEAFF.